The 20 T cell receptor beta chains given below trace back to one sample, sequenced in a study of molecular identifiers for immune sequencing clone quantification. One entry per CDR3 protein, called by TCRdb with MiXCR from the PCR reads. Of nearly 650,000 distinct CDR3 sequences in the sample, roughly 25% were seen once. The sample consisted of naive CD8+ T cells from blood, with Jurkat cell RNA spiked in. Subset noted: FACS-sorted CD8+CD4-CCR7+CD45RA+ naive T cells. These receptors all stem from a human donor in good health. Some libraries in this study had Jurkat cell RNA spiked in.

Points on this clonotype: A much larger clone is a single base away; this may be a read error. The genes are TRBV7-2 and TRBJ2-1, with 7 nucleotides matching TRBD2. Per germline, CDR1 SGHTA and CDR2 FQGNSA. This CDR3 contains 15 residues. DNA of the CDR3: TGTGCCGGCAGCTTACCCGCGGGGGACTACAATGAGCAGTTCTTC. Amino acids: CAGSLPAGDYNEQFF.

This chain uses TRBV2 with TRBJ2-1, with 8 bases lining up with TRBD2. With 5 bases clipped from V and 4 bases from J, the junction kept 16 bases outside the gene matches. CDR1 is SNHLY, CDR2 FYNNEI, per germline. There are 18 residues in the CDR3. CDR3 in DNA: TGTGCCAGCAGTCCCTGGGGTAGCGCGGGGGGTGTGTACAATGAGCAGTTCTTC. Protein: CASSPWGSAGGVYNEQFF.

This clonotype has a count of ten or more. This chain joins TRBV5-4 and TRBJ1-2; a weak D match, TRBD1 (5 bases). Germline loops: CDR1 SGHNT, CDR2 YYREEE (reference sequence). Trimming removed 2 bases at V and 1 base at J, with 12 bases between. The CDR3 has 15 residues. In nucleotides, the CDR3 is TGTGCCAGCAGCTTAGCCGGGGCTCTTAACTATGGCTACACCTTC. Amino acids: CASSLAGALNYGYTF.

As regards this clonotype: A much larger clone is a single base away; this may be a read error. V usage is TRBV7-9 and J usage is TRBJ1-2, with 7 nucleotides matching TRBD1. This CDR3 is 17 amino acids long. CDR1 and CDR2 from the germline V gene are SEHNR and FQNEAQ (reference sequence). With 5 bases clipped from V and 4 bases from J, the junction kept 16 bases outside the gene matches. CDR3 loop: CASSRGRTGSFIYGYTF. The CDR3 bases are TGTGCCAGCAGCCGAGGCCGGACAGGAAGTTTCATCTATGGCTACACCTTC.

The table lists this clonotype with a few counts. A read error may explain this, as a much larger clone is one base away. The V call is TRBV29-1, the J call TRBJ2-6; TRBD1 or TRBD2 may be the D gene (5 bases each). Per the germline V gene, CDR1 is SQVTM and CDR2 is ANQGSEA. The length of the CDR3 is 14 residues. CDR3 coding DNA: TGCAGCGTTGTCTGGGGAGCTGGGGCCGACGTCCTGACTTTC. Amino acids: CSVVWGAGADVLTF.

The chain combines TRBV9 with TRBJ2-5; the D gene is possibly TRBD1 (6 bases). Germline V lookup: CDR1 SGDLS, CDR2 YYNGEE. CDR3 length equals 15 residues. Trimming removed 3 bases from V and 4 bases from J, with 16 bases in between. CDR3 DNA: TGTGCCAGCAGCGCGACCGGGACACTGCTAGAGACCCAGTACTTC. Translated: CASSATGTLLETQYF.

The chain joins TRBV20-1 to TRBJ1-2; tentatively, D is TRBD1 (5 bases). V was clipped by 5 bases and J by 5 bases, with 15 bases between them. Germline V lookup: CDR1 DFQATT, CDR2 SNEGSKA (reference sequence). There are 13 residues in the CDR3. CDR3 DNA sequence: TGCAGTGCTGGGACTCAGGGTTTATATGGCTACACCTTC. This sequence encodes CSAGTQGLYGYTF.

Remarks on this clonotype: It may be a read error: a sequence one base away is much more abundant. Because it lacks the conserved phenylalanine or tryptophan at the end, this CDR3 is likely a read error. The CDR3: CASSLVEGKSYEQYL. Here the CDR3 DNA reads TGTGCCAGCAGCTTAGTAGAGGGAAAGTCCTACGAGCAGTACCTC. The chain combines TRBV7-2 with TRBJ2-7, with D perhaps matching TRBD2 (5 bases). The CDR3 extends over 15 amino acids. The germline V gene has CDR1 SGHTA and CDR2 FQGNSA. Trimming removed 1 base from V and 1 base from J, with 11 bases in between.

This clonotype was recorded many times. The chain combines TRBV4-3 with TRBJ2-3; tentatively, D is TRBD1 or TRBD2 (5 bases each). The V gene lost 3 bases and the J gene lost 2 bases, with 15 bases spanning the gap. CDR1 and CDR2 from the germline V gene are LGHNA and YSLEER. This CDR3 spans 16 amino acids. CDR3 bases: TGCGCCAGCAGCCAGGGGCTGAGGGAAACCACAGATACGCAGTATTTT. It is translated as CASSQGLRETTDTQYF.

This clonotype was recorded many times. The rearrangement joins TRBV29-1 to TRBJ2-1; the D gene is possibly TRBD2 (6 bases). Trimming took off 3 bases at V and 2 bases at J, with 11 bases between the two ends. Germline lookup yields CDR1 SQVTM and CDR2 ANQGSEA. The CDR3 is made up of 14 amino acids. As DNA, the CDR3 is TGCAGCGTTGAGCCTGGAGGGCCCTACAATGAGCAGTTCTTC. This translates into CSVEPGGPYNEQFF.

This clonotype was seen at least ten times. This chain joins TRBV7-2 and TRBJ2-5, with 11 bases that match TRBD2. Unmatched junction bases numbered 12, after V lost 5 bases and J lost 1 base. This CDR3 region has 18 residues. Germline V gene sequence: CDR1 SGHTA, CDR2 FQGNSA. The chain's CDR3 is CASSPRTLLAGVQETQYF. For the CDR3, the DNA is TGTGCCAGCAGCCCCCGAACCTTACTAGCGGGAGTCCAAGAGACCCAGTACTTC.

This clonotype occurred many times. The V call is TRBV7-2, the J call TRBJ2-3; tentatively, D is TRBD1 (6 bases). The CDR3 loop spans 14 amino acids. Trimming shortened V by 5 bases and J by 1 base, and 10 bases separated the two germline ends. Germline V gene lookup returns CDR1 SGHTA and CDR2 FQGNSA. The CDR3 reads CASSTRQGTDTQYF. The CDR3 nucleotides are TGTGCCAGCAGCACGAGACAGGGCACAGATACGCAGTATTTT.

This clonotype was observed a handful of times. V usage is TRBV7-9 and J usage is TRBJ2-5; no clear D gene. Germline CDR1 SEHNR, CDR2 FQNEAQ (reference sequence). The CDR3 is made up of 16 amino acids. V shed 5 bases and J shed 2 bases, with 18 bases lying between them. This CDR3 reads CASSPTPFLEQETQYF. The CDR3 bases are TGTGCCAGCAGCCCTACCCCATTCTTGGAGCAAGAGACCCAGTACTTC.

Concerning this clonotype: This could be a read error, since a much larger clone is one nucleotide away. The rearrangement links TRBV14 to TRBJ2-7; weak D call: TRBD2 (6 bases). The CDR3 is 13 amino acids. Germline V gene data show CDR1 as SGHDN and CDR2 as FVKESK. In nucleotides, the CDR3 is TGTGCCAGCAGCTGGGGGGTGGACTACGCGCAGTACTTC. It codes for CASSWGVDYAQYF.

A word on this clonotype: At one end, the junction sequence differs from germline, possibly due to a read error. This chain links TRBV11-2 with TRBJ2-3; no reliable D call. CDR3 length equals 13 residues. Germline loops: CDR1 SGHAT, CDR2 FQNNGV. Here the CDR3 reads CASSHANRYTQNF. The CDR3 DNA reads TGTGCCAGCAGCCACGCGAACAGATATACGCAGAATTTT.

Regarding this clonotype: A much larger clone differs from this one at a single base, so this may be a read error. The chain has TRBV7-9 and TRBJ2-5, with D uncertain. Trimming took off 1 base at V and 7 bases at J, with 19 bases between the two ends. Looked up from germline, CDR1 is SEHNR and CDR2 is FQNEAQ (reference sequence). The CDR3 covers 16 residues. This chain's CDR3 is CASSLVPGPKSGTQYF. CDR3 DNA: TGTGCCAGCAGCTTAGTGCCAGGTCCTAAGTCAGGGACCCAGTACTTC. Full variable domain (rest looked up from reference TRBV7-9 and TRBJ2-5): DTGVSQNPRHKITKRGQNVTFRCDPISEHNRLYWYRQTLGQGPEFLTYFQNEAQLEKSRLLSDRFSAERPKGSFSTLEIQRTEQGDSAMYLCASSLVPGPKSGTQYFGPGTRLLVL.

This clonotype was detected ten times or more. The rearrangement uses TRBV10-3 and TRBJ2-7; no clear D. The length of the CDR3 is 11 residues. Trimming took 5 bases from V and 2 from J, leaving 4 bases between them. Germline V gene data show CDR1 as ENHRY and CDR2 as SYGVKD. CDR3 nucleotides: TGTGCCATCAGTCCGGCCTACGAGCAGTACTTC. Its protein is CAISPAYEQYF.

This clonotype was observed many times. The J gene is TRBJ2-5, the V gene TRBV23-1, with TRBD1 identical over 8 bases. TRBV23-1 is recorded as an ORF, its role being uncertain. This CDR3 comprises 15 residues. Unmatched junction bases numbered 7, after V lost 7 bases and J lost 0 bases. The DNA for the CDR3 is TGCGCCAGCACGGGGACGGACAGGGACCAAGAGACCCAGTACTTC. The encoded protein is CASTGTDRDQETQYF.

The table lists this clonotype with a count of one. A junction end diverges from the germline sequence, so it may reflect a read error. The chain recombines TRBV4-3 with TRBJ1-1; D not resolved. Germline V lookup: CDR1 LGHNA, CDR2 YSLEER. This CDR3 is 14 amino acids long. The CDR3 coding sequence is TGCGCCAGCAGCCAAGATTTTAGGAACACTGAAGCTCTCTTT. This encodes CASSQDFRNTEALF.

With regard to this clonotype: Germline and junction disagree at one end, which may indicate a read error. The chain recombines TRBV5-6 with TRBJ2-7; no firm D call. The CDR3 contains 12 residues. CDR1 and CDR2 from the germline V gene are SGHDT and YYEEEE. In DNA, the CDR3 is TGTGCCAGCAGCTTGGAGGAATACGAGCGGTACTTC. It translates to CASSLEEYERYF.